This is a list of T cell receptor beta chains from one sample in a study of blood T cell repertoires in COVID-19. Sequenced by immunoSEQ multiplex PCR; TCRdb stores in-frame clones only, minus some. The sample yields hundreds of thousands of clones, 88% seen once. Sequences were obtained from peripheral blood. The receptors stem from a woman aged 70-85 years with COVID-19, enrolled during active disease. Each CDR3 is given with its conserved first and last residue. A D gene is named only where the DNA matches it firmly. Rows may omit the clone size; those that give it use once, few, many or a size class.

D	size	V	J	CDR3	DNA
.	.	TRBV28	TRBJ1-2	CASSPDTYGYTF	TGTGCCAGCAGTCCCGACACCTATGGCTACACCTTC
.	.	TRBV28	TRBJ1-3	CASSSGLFSGNTIYF	TGTGCCAGCAGTTCCGGACTGTTCTCTGGAAACACCATATATTTT
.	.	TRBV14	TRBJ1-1	CASSHLHTEAFF	TGTGCCAGCAGCCACCTTCACACTGAAGCTTTCTTT
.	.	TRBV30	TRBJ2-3	CAWSVLPTDTQYF	TGTGCCTGGAGTGTCCTTCCCACAGATACGCAGTATTTT
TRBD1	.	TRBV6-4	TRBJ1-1	CASSDCSGGEDTEAFF	TGTGCCAGCAGTGACTGCTCAGGGGGCGAGGACACTGAAGCTTTCTTT
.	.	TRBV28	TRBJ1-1	CASRGGGAEAFF	TGTGCCAGCAGAGGTGGTGGAGCTGAAGCTTTCTTT
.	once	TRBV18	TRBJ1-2	CASSKGGYGYTF	TGTGCCAGCTCAAAAGGGGGCTATGGCTACACCTTC
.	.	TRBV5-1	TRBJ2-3	CASSTRDSTDTQYF	TGCGCCAGCAGCACCCGGGACTCCACAGATACGCAGTATTTT
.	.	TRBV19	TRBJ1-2	CASSKTGVPNYGYTF	TGTGCCAGTAGTAAAACAGGAGTACCTAACTATGGCTACACCTTC
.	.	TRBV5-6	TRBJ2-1	CASSLKRLVIHNEQFF	TGTGCCAGCAGCTTGAAAAGACTAGTTATCCACAATGAGCAGTTCTTC
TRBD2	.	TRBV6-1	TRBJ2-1	CASSEVSGGANEQFF	TGTGCCAGCAGTGAAGTAAGCGGGGGGGCCAATGAGCAGTTCTTC
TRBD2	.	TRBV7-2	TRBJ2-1	CASSLDLLAGMQFF	TGTGCCAGCAGCTTAGATTTACTAGCGGGGATGCAGTTCTTC
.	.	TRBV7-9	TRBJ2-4	CASSLVASENIQYF	TGTGCCAGCAGCTTAGTGGCCAGTGAAAACATTCAGTACTTC
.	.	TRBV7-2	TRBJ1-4	CASSLSRLNEKLFF	TGTGCCAGCAGCTTAAGCAGGTTAAATGAAAAACTGTTTTTT
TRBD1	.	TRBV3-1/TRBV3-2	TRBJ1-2	CASSQDRRTGDYGYTF	TGTGCCAGCAGCCAAGATCGCAGGACAGGGGATTATGGCTACACCTTC
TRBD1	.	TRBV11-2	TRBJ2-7	CASSSLQGGPYEQYF	TGTGCCAGCAGCTCATTACAGGGGGGTCCCTACGAGCAGTACTTC
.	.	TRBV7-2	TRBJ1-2	CASSFPGGYGYTF	TGTGCCAGCAGCTTTCCCGGGGGATATGGCTACACCTTC
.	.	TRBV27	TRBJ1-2	CASRKDRSYAYGYTF	TGTGCCAGCAGAAAAGACAGGTCCTACGCCTATGGCTACACCTTC
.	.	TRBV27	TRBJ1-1	CASSPEGRGNTEAFF	TGTGCCAGCAGTCCAGAGGGTAGAGGCAACACTGAAGCTTTCTTT
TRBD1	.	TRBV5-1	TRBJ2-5	CASRPGQGALETQYF	TGCGCCAGCAGGCCCGGACAGGGGGCTTTGGAGACCCAGTACTTC
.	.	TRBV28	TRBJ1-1	CASSFQRENTEAFF	TGTGCCAGCAGTTTTCAGCGGGAAAACACTGAAGCTTTCTTT
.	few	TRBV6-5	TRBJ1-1	CASSYSGQFEAFF	TGTGCCAGCAGTTACTCGGGCCAATTTGAAGCTTTCTTT
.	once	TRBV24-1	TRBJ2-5	CATSESDWYQETQYF	TGTGCCACCAGTGAGTCAGACTGGTACCAAGAGACCCAGTACTTC
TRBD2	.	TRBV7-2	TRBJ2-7	CASSPSGGAPHEQYF	TGTGCCAGCAGTCCGAGCGGGGGGGCCCCCCACGAGCAGTACTTC
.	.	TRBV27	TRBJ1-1	CASSFGGPGWGTEAFF	TGTGCCAGCAGTTTTGGGGGCCCCGGTTGGGGCACTGAAGCTTTCTTT
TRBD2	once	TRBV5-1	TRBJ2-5	CASSSTGLDQETQYF	TGCGCCAGCAGCTCGACGGGACTAGACCAAGAGACCCAGTACTTC
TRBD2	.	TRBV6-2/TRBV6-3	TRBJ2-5	CASIPGGMGETQYF	TGTGCCAGCATCCCCGGGGGGATGGGAGAGACCCAGTACTTC
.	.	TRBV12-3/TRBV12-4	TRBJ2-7	CASSFRGAYEQYF	TGTGCCAGCAGTTTTCGGGGGGCATACGAGCAGTACTTC
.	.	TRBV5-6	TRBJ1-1	CASSLEVGDEAFF	TGTGCCAGCAGCTTGGAAGTTGGAGATGAAGCTTTCTTT
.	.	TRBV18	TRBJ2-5	CASSSSLQETQYF	TGTGCCAGCTCCTCTTCCCTCCAAGAGACCCAGTACTTC
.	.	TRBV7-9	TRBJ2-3	CASSLERGLQYF	TGTGCCAGCAGCTTAGAGCGCGGGCTTCAGTATTTT
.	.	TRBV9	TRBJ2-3	CASSVRVLEDTQYF	TGTGCCAGCAGCGTCAGGGTTCTGGAAGATACGCAGTATTTT